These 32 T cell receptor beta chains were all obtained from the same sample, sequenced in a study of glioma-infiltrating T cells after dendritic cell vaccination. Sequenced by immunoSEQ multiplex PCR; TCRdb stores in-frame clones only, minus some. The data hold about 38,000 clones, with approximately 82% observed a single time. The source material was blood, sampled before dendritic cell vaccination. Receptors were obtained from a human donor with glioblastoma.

Written as DNA, the CDR3 is TGTGCCACCAGCAGAGATCCCACCACACCAGGCGAAAAACTGTTTTTT. Its protein product is CATSRDPTTPGEKLFF. The chain links TRBV15 to TRBJ1-4, with D hard to call. Germline CDR1 reads LNHNV; CDR2 reads YYDKDF (reference sequence). This CDR3 is built from 16 residues. V lost 0 bases to trimming and J lost 8 bases, with 16 bases between them.

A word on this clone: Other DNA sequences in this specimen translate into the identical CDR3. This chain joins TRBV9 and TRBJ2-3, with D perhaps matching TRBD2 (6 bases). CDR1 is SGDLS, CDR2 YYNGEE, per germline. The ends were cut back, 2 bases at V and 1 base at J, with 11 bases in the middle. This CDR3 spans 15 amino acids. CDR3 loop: CASSVGGGGTDTQYF. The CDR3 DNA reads TGTGCCAGCAGCGTGGGCGGCGGGGGCACAGATACGCAGTATTTT.

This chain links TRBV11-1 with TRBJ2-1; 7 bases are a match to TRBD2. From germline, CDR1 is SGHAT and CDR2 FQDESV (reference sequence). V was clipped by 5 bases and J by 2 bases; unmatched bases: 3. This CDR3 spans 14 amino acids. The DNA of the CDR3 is TGTGCCAGCAGCGCGAGCGGGGCCTACAATGAGCAGTTCTTC. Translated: CASSASGAYNEQFF.

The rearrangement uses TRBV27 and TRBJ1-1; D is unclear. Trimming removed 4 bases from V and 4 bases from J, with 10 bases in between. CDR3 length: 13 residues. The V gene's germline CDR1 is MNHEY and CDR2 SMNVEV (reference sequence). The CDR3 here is CASSSSHLTEAFF. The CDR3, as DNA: TGTGCCAGCAGTTCATCACACCTCACTGAAGCTTTCTTT.

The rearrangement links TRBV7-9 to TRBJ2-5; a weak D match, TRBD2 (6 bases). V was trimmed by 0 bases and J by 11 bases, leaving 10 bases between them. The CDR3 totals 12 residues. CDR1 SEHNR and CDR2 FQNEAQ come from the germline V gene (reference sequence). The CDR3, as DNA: TGTGCCAGCAGCTTAGCGGGGGGTCCTCAGTACTTC. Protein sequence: CASSLAGGPQYF.

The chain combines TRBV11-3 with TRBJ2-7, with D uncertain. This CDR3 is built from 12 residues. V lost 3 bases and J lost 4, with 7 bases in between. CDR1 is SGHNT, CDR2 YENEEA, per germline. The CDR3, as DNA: TGTGCCAGCAGCTTTGTAGCTTACGAGCAGTACTTC. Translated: CASSFVAYEQYF.

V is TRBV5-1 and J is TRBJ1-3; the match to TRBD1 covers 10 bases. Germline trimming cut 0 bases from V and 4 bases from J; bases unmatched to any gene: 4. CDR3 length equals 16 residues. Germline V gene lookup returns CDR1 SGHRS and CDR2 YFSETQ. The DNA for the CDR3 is TGCGCCAGCAGCTTGGCGGGACAGGGGTTAGGAAACACCATATATTTT. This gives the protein CASSLAGQGLGNTIYF.

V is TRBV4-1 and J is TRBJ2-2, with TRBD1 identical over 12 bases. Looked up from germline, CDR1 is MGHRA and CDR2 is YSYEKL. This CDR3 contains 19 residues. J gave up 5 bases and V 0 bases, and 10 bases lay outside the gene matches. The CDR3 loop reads CASSQEFMWGQGATGELFF. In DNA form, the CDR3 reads TGCGCCAGCAGCCAAGAATTTATGTGGGGACAGGGGGCAACCGGGGAGCTGTTTTTT.

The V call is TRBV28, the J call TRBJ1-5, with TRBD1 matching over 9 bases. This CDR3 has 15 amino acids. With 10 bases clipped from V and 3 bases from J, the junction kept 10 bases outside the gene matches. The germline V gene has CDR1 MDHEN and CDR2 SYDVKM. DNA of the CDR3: TGTGCCATAAGACAGGGGGTTATCGACAATCAGCCCCAGCATTTT. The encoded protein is CAIRQGVIDNQPQHF.

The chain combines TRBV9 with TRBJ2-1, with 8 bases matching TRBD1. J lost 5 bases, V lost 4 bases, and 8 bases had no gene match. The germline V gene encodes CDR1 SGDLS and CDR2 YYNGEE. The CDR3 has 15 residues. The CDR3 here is CASSPAGGGHNEQFF. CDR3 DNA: TGTGCCAGCAGCCCGGCAGGGGGCGGACACAATGAGCAGTTCTTC.

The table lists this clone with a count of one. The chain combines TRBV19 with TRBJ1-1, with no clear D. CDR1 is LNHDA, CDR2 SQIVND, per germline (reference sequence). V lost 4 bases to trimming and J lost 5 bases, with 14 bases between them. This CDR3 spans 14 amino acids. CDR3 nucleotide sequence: TGTGCCAGTAGTAACCGGGAAGGAGGGACTGAAGCTTTCTTT. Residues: CASSNREGGTEAFF.

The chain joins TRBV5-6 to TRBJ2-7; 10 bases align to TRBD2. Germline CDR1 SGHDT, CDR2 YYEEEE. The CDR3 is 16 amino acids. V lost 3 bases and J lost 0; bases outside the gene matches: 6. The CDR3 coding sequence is TGTGCCAGCAGCTGGTTTAGCGGGGGGACCTCCTACGAGCAGTACTTC. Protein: CASSWFSGGTSYEQYF.

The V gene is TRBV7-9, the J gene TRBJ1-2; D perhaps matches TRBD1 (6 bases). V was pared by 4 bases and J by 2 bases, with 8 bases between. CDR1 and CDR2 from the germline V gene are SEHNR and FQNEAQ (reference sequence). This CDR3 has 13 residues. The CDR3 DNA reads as TGTGCCAGCAGCTCCGGGACAAACTATGGCTACACCTTC. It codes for CASSSGTNYGYTF.

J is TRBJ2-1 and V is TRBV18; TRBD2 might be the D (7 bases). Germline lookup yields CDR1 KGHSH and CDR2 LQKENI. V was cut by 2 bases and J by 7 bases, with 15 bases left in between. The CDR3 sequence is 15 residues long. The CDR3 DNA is TGTGCCAGCTCACCAACCGGGGGGCTCGGGAATGAGCAGTTCTTC. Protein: CASSPTGGLGNEQFF.

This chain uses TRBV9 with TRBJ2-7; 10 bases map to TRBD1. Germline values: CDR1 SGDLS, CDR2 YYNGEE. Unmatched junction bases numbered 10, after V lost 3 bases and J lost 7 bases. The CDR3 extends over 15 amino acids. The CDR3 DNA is TGTGCCAGCAGCGCGACAGGGGGCTCCTTAGGGGAGCAGTACTTC. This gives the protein CASSATGGSLGEQYF.

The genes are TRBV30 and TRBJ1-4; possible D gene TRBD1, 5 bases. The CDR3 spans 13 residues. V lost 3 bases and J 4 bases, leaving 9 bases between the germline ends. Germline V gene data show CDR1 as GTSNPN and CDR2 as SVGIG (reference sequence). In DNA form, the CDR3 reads TGTGCCTGGAGGGGGGGTCTTAATGAAAAACTGTTTTTT. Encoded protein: CAWRGGLNEKLFF.

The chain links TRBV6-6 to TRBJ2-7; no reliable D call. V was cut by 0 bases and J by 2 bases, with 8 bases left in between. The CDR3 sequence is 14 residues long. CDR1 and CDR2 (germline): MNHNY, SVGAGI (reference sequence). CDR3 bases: TGTGCCAGCAGTTACTCACCCGGTCCCTACGAGCAGTACTTC. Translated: CASSYSPGPYEQYF.

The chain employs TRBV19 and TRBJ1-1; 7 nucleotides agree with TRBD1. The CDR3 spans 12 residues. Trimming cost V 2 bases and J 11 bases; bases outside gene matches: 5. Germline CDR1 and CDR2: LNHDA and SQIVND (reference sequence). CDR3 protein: CASSIRQGVAFF. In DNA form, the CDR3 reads TGTGCCAGTAGTATAAGACAGGGAGTGGCTTTCTTT.

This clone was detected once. Written as DNA, the CDR3 is TGTGCCAGCAGTTTTGGACAGGGGTTCACCGGGGAGCTGTTTTTT. This gives the protein CASSFGQGFTGELFF. This rearrangement joins TRBV27 to TRBJ2-2; 9 nucleotides line up with TRBD1. V gave up 3 bases and J gave up 4 bases; unmatched junction bases: 3. Germline V gives CDR1 MNHEY, CDR2 SMNVEV (reference sequence). The CDR3 runs 15 residues.

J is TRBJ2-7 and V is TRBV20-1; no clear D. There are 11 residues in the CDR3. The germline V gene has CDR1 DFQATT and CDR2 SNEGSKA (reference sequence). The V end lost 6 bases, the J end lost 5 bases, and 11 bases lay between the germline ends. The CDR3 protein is CSAQTGDEQYF. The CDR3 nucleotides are TGCAGTGCGCAGACGGGTGACGAGCAGTACTTC.

DNA for the CDR3: TGTGCCATCAGTGCCATCTCTGGAAACACCATATATTTT. As protein: CAISAISGNTIYF. The chain has TRBV10-3 and TRBJ1-3; D is undetermined. The V end was cut by 4 bases, the J end by 0 bases, with 4 bases between. CDR1 is ENHRY and CDR2 is SYGVKD in the germline V gene. This CDR3 has 13 residues.

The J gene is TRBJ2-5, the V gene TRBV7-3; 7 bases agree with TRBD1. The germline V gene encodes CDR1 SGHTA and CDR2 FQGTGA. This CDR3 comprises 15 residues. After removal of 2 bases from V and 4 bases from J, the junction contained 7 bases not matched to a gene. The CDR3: CASSLGRGIRETQYF. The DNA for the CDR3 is TGTGCCAGCAGCTTAGGCAGGGGGATTCGAGAGACCCAGTACTTC.

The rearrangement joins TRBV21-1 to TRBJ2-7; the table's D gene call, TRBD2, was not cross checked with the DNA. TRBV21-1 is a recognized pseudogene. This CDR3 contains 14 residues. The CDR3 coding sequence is TGTGCCAGCAGCATGTCGGTCTGCTACTACGAGCAGTACTTC. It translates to CASSMSVCYYEQYF.

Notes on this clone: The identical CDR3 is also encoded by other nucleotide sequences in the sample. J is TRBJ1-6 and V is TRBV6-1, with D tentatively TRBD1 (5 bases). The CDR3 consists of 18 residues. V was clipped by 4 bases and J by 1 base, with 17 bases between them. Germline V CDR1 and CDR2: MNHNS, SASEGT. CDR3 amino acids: CASSGPTGRGSYNSPLHF. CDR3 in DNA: TGTGCCAGCAGTGGGCCGACGGGGCGGGGGTCCTATAATTCACCCCTCCACTTT.

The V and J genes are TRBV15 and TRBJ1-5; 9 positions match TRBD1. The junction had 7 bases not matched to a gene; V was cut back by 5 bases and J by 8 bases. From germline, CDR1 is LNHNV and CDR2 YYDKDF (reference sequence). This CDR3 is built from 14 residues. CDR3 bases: TGTGCCACCAGCGGCACAGGGGGCGGGAAGCCCCAGCATTTT. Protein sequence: CATSGTGGGKPQHF.

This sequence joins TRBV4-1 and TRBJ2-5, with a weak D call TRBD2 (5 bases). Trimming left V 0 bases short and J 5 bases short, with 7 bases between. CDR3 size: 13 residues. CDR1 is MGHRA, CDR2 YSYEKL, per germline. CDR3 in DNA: TGCGCCAGCAGCCAAGACATAGCGGAGACCCAGTACTTC. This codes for CASSQDIAETQYF.

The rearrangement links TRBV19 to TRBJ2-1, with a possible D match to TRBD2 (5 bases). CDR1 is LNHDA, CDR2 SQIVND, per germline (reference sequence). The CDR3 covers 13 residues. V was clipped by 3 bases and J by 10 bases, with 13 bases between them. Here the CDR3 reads CASSISRENEQFF. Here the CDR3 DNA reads TGTGCCAGTAGTATCTCGAGGGAGAACGAGCAGTTCTTC.

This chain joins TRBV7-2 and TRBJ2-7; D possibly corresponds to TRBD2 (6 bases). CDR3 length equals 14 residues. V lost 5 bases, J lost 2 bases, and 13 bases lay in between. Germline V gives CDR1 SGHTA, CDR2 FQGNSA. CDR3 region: CASSASRGTYEQYF. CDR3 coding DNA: TGTGCCAGCAGCGCATCCCGGGGGACCTACGAGCAGTACTTC.

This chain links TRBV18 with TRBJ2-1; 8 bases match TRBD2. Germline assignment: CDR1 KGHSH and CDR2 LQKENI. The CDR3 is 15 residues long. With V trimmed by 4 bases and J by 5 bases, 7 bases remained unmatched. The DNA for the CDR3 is TGTGCCAGCTCACTCCGGGGGGGCTCGAACAATGAGCAGTTCTTC. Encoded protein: CASSLRGGSNNEQFF.

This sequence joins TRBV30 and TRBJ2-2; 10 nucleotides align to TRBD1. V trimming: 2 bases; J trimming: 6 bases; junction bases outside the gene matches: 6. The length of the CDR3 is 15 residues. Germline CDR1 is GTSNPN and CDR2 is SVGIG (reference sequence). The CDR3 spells CAWSTGQGFAGELFF. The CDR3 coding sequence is TGTGCCTGGAGTACGGGACAGGGGTTCGCCGGGGAGCTGTTTTTT. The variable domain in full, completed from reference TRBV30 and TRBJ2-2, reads SQTIHQWPATLVQPVGSPLSLECTVEGTSNPNLYWYRQAAGRGLQLLFYSVGIGQISSEVPQNLSASRPQDRQFILSSKKLLLSDSGFYLCAWSTGQGFAGELFFGEGSRLTVL.

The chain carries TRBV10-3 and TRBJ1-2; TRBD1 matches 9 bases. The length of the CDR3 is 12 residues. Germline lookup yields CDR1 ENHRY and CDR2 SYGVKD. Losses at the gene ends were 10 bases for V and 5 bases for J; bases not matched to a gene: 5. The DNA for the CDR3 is TGTGCCACCGGGGGGACAGGGTATGGCTACACCTTC. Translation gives CATGGTGYGYTF.

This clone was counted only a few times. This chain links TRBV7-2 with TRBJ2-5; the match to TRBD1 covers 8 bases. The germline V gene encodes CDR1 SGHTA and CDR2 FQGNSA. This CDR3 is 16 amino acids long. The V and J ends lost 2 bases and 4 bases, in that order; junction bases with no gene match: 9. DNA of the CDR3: TGTGCCAGCAGCTTATCGGGCAGGGGGCTGTCAGAGACCCAGTACTTC. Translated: CASSLSGRGLSETQYF.